This T cell receptor beta chain was recorded in a study of regulatory T cells in long-lasting Graves disease. In building TCR beta libraries, iRepertoire HTBI primers were used together with Arm-PCR of CDR3 regions. A single record per CDR3 protein comes from TCRdb applying MiXCR to the multiplex PCR reads. The table lists about 660,000 distinct CDR3 sequences, 25% to 35% of them singletons. Time point denoted: persistent/refractory GD, antithyroid drugs over 5 years with positive TRAb. PBMCs provided the RNA from which the TCR library was made. This clonotype was counted only a few times. Trimming took 4 bases from V and 2 from J, leaving 20 bases between them. CDR1 and CDR2 from the germline V gene are LGHDT and YNNKEL (reference sequence). The CDR3 is made up of 17 amino acids.

The rearrangement links TRBV3-1 to TRBJ1-1; D may be TRBD1 (6 bases). This clonotype was sampled from a female donor with Graves disease. The sequencing used peripheral blood mononuclear cells (PBMCs), collected when the disease was refractory, from a patient treated with antithyroid drugs. CDR3 nucleotides: TGTGCCAGCAGCCCTCAGGGTGCGGACAGAAAAAACACTGAAGCTTTCTTT. Protein: CASSPQGADRKNTEAFF.